This entry is about one TCR beta chain. This clone was recorded only once. The antigen this receptor binds is unknown. No much larger clonotype is one base removed from it; base qualities were not supplied. The intended sense of this specimen's time point label: at surgical resection after neoadjuvant nivolumab +/- ipilimumab. The samples were obtained from NEOSTAR, a phase 2 randomized trial that tested neoadjuvant nivolumab or nivolumab plus ipilimumab, followed by surgery, in operable NSCLC. These data come from a study of neoadjuvant nivolumab and ipilimumab in lung cancer (dated by TCRdb to about 2020). Background on the whole study: Intravenous nivolumab was dosed at 3 mg/kg on days 1, 15 and 29, and in the combination arm ipilimumab 1 mg/kg was added on day 1 only. The primary endpoint of the trial was the rate of major pathologic response (MPR) in the intention-to-treat population of each study arm. In the trial, almost 45 patients with operable NSCLC were treated, of whom 23 were randomized to nivolumab monotherapy and around 20 to nivolumab plus ipilimumab. The study compared TCR repertoires in pretherapy (baseline) peripheral blood with TCR repertoires in tumors resected at surgery after neoadjuvant immune checkpoint blockade. Matched pretherapy and resected tumor pairs were analyzed for seven patients, of whom four received nivolumab and three received nivolumab plus ipilimumab.

Library generation was performed with the immunoSEQ multiplex PCR assay. Per the source publication's procedure: Repertoires were summarized by richness and clonality, and significantly expanded and contracted clones were identified between pre- and post-therapy samples. The table was pulled from immuneACCESS by TCRdb, which kept in-frame rearrangements only. Such tables lose some clones; where checked, under half of the loss comes from unresolved V genes, and the rest has no known cause. D and trimming were read from the DNA, whereas the V and J calls and clone size are those reported in that table. This sample lists 30,000 or so clones; 65% to 85% were detected once. The ten biggest clones cover 5.1% of the sample. Study-wide conclusions, independent of this receptor: From pretherapy to surgery, tumor T-cell richness and clonality increased in three of three dual-therapy tumors but in only two of four nivolumab-treated tumors. Resected tumors had greater TCR richness and clonality than tumor-adjacent uninvolved lung, and increases were observed in more dual-therapy-treated tumors. A positive correlation was observed between pretherapy blood TCR richness and richness in tumors resected after neoadjuvant therapy (Spearman R of about 0.8). No significant correlation was found between TCR clonality and pathologic tumor regression, and only one major-pathologic-response sample was available for the clonality analysis. TCR sequencing was performed in a small number of samples.

The CDR3 measures 15 amino acids from cysteine to phenylalanine. The retained sequence is limited to the CDR3, 45 bases, with the frame set at the first base. Reading the germline V gene gives CDR1 SGHDT and CDR2 YYEEEE. V sheds 4 bases and J sheds 3 bases, leaving 16 bases between their ends. The sequencing here drew on tumor tissue, taken after neoadjuvant nivolumab, alone or with ipilimumab, at or shortly before surgery. Recombination linked TRBV5-6 to TRBJ1-1; the D gene is not confidently resolved. This TCR came from an adult with non-small cell lung cancer. The CDR3 sequence is CASSRGGHGDTEAFF. The nucleotide sequence is given as TGTGCCAGCAGCCGTGGAGGCCATGGGGACACTGAAGCTTTCTTT.